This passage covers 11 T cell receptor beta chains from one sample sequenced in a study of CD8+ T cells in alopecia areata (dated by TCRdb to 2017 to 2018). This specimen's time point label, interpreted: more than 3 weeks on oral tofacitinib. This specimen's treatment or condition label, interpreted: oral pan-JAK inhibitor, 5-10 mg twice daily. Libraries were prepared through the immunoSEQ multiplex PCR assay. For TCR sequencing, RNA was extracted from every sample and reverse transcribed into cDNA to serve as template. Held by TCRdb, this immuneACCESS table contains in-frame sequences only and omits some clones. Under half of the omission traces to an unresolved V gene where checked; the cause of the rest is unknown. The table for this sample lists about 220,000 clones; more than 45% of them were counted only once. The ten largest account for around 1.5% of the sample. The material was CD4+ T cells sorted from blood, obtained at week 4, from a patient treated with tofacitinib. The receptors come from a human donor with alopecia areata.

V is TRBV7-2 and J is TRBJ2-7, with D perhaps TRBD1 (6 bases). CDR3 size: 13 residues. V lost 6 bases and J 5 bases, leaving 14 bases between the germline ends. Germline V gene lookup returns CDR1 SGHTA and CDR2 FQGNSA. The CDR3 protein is CASRQLPGDEQYF. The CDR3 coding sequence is TGTGCCAGCAGGCAATTACCAGGGGACGAGCAGTACTTC. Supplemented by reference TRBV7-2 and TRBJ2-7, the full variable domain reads GAGVSQSPSNKVTEKGKDVELRCDPISGHTALYWYRQSLGQGLEFLIYFQGNSAPDKSGLPSDRFSAERTGGSVSTLTIQRTQQEDSAVYLCASRQLPGDEQYFGPGTRLTVT.

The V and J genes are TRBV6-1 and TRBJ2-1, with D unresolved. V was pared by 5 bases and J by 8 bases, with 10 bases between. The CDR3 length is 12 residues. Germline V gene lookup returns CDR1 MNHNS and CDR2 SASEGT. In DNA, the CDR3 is TGTGCCAGCAGTTCCCGTGCCCATGAGCAGTTCTTC. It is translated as CASSSRAHEQFF.

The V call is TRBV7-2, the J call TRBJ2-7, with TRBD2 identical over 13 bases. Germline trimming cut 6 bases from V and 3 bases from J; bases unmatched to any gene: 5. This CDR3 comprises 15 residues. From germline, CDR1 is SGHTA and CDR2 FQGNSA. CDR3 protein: CASRKLAGGNYEQYF. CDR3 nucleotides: TGTGCCAGCAGGAAACTAGCGGGGGGGAACTACGAGCAGTACTTC.

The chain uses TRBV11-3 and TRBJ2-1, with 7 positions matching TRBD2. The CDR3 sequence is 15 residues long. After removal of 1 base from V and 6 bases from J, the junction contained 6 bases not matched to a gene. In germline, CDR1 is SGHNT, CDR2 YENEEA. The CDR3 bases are TGTGCCAGCAGCTTAGGGGCTAGCGGCCTCAATGAGCAGTTCTTC. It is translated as CASSLGASGLNEQFF.

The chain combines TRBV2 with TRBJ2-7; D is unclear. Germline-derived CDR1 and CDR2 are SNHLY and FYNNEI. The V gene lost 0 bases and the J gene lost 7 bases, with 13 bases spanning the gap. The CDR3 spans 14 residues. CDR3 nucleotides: TGTGCCAGCAGTGAAGCAGGAGTTCCCTCGGAGCAGTACTTC. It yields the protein CASSEAGVPSEQYF.

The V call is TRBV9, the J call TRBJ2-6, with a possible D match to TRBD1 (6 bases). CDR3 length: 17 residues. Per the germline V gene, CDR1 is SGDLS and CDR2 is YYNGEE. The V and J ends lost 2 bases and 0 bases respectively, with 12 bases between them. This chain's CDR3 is CASSVGHGSSGANVLTF. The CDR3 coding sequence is TGTGCCAGCAGCGTGGGACACGGAAGCTCTGGGGCCAACGTCCTGACTTTC. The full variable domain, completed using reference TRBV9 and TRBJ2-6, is DSGVTQTPKHLITATGQRVTLRCSPRSGDLSVYWYQQSLDQGLQFLIQYYNGEERAKGNILERFSAQQFPDLHSELNLSSLELGDSALYFCASSVGHGSSGANVLTFGAGSRLTVL.

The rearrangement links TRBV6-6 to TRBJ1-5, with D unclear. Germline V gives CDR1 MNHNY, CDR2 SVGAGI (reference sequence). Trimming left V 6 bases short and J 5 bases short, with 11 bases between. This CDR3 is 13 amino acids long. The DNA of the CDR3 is TGTGCCAGCAGCCCCCAGGCGGATCAGCCCCAGCATTTT. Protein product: CASSPQADQPQHF.

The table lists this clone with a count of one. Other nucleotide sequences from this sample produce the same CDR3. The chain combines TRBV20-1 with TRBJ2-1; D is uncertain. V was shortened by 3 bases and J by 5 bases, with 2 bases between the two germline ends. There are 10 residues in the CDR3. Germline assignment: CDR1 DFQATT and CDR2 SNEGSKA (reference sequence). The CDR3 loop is CSASDNEQFF. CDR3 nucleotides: TGCAGTGCTAGTGACAATGAGCAGTTCTTC.

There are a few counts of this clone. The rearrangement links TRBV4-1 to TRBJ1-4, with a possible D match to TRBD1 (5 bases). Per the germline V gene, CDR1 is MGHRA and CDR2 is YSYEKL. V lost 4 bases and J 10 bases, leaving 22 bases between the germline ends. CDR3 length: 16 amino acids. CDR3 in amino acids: CASSPEVAGREAKLFF. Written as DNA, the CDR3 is TGCGCCAGCAGCCCAGAGGTTGCAGGGAGGGAGGCAAAACTGTTTTTT.

CDR3 DNA sequence: TGTGCCAGCTCACCGCGTTCCGGGACCCAAGAGACCCAGTACTTC. Amino acids: CASSPRSGTQETQYF. The chain has TRBV18 and TRBJ2-5; D tentatively fits TRBD1 or TRBD2 (5 bases each). This CDR3 is built from 15 residues. Trimming cost V 3 bases and J 1 base, with 12 bases left between them. CDR1 and CDR2 from the germline V gene are KGHSH and LQKENI.

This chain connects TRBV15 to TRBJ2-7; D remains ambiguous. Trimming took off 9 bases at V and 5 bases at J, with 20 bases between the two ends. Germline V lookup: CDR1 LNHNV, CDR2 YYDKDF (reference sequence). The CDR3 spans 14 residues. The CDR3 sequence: CATAREGLPNEQYF. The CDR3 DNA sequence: TGTGCCACTGCTAGGGAAGGCCTTCCCAACGAGCAGTACTTC.